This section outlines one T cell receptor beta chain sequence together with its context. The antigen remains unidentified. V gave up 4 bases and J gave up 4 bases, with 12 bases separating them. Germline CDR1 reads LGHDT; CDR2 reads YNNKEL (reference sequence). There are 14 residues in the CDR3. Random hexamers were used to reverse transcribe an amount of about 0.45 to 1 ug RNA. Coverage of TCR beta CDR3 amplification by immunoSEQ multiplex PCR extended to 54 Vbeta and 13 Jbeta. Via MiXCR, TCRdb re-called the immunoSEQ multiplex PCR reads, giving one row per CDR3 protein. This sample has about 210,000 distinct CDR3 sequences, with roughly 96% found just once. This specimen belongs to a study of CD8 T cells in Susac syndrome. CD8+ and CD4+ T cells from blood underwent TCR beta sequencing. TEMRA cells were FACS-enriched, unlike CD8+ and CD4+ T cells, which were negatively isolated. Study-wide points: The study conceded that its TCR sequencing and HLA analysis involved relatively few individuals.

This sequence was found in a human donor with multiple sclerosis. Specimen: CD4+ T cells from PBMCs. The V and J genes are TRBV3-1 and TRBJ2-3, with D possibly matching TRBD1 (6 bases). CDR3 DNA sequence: TGTGCCAGCAGCCTCAGGGGCCCCTCAGATACGCAGTATTTT. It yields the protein CASSLRGPSDTQYF.